Listed below are T cell receptor beta chains from one sample, sequenced in a study of CD8 T cells in ankylosing spondylitis. In TCRdb, the 5' RACE reads were re-called with MiXCR into one record per CDR3 protein. The sample gives 670,000 or so distinct CDR3 sequences, around a fifth of which show up once; around 20% is in the top ten. The sample was blood, either unsorted or a sorted T cell fraction (not recorded which). The source is a male donor with ankylosing spondylitis. CDR3s include the opening cysteine and the closing phenylalanine or tryptophan. Fields, in order: D gene, CDR3 length, clone size, J gene, V gene, CDR3 DNA, CDR3 protein. D genes are given only for firm matches. Not all rows give a size; the values are once, few, many and, for expanded clones, a class.

-	16	few	TRBJ2-7	TRBV9	TGTGCCAGCAGCCCTTCCAGGGGCTTAAGCTCCTACGAGCAGTACTTC	CASSPSRGLSSYEQYF
TRBD2	18	many	TRBJ2-4	TRBV4-2	TGTGCCAGCAGCCAAGATTTACTAGCGGGACCAGCCAAAAACATTCAGTACTTC	CASSQDLLAGPAKNIQYF
TRBD1	16	-	TRBJ2-1	TRBV11-2	TGTGCCAGCAGCCAAGACAGGGGGCCTACCTACAATGAGCAGTTCTTC	CASSQDRGPTYNEQFF
-	17	-	TRBJ2-4	TRBV7-9	TGTGCCAGCAGCTTAGGAGAGGACAGCCTAGCCAAAAACATTCAGTACTTC	CASSLGEDSLAKNIQYF
-	12	-	TRBJ2-1	TRBV19	TGTGCCAGTACAGGGATATACAATGAGCAGTTCTTC	CASTGIYNEQFF
-	14	many	TRBJ2-3	TRBV11-2	TGTGCCAGCAGCTTAGAGGCCTACACAGATACGCAGTATTTT	CASSLEAYTDTQYF
-	15	few	TRBJ1-5	TRBV4-2	TGTGCCAGCAGCCAAGATAAGGTCGATGGGTTGCCCCAGCATTTT	CASSQDKVDGLPQHF
-	9	few	TRBJ1-2	TRBV20-1	TGCGGGACCACCTATGGCTACACCTTC	CGTTYGYTF
TRBD2	16	few	TRBJ2-1	TRBV24-1	TGTGCCACCAGTGCGTACAGTAGCGGGCTGGGCTATGAGCAGTTCTTC	CATSAYSSGLGYEQFF
-	15	-	TRBJ1-3	TRBV29-1	TGCAGCGTTGATGGAGCGGACAGCTCTGGAAACACCATATATTTT	CSVDGADSSGNTIYF
TRBD2	13	-	TRBJ2-7	TRBV12-3/TRBV12-4	TGTGCCAGCAGTTTTAGCGGGATCAACGAGCAGTACTTC	CASSFSGINEQYF
-	16	once	TRBJ1-2	TRBV11-2	TGTGCCAGCAGCTTAGAACTGGGGGGAGGAGCGAATGGCTACACCTTC	CASSLELGGGANGYTF
TRBD1	13	-	TRBJ1-2	TRBV12-3/TRBV12-4	TGTGCCAGCAGTCCTACAGGGGGCAATGGCTACACCTTC	CASSPTGGNGYTF
-	14	few	TRBJ1-1	TRBV10-3	TGTGCCACACACCCGCAGGGAGGGGGTACTGAAGCTTTCTTT	CATHPQGGGTEAFF
TRBD2	16	-	TRBJ2-7	TRBV6-5	TGTGCCAGCGGTTCGTCCGGGACTAGCGGACGCTACGAGCAGTACTTC	CASGSSGTSGRYEQYF
TRBD2	16	-	TRBJ2-5	TRBV20-1	TGCAGTGCTAGAGATTTGACTAGCGGCAACCAAGAGACCCAGTACTTC	CSARDLTSGNQETQYF
TRBD1	12	many	TRBJ1-1	TRBV20-1	TGCAGTGCTAGAAATGGGGGACAGGTAGCTTTCTTT	CSARNGGQVAFF
-	15	few	TRBJ1-5	TRBV7-2	TGTGCCAGCAGCTTACTAGGGGGAAGCAATCAGCCCCAGCATTTT	CASSLLGGSNQPQHF
TRBD2	15	-	TRBJ2-1	TRBV5-1	TGCGCCAGCAGCTCGGGGGGTGGGAACTACAATGAGCAGTTCTTC	CASSSGGGNYNEQFF
-	15	-	TRBJ1-1	TRBV12-3/TRBV12-4	TGTGCCAGCAAATTTTTCGGACAACCGAACACTGAAGCTTTCTTT	CASKFFGQPNTEAFF
-	15	-	TRBJ1-1	TRBV12-1	TGTGCCAGCAGCTTTTTGGGTTCCGGGGACACTGAAGCTTTCTTT	CASSFLGSGDTEAFF
-	15	-	TRBJ2-3	TRBV5-1	TGCGCCAGCAGCTTGTCGGCAGGTCTAACAGATACGCAGTATTTT	CASSLSAGLTDTQYF
-	14	-	TRBJ1-2	TRBV4-1	TGCGCCAGCAGCCAAGTAGGGACACCCTATGGCTACACCTTC	CASSQVGTPYGYTF
-	16	-	TRBJ2-7	TRBV20-1	TGCAGTGCTGTGGGGGAACTAGGGCCCAGCTCCTACGAGCAGTACTTC	CSAVGELGPSSYEQYF
-	15	few	TRBJ1-1	TRBV7-9	TGTGCCAGCAGCTGGGCGCTTGGAAGGAACACTGAAGCTTTCTTT	CASSWALGRNTEAFF
-	11	few	TRBJ2-5	TRBV20-1	TGCAGTGCTAGAGATCAGAAGACCCAGTACTTC	CSARDQKTQYF